These 20 T cell receptor beta chains were all obtained from the same sample, sequenced in a study of blood T cell repertoires in COVID-19. Method: immunoSEQ multiplex PCR; TCRdb's copy keeps in-frame clones and lacks some. The sample consists of 250,000 or so clones, approximately 86% of them appearing once. The specimen was peripheral blood. These TCRs come from a woman in her twenties or thirties with acute or convalescent COVID-19.

The V gene is TRBV30, the J gene TRBJ2-2; 10 bases are shared with TRBD2. The CDR3 covers 19 residues. Trimming cost V 2 bases and J 4 bases; bases outside gene matches: 16. The germline gives CDR1 GTSNPN, CDR2 SVGIG (reference sequence). CDR3 loop: CAWSPIGVAGGGGTGELFF. CDR3 nucleotide sequence: TGTGCCTGGAGTCCTATTGGGGTAGCGGGAGGAGGAGGCACCGGGGAGCTGTTTTTT.

DNA of the CDR3: TGTGCCAGCGGAAGGGACAGGAACACTGAAGCTTTCTTT. Translation gives CASGRDRNTEAFF. This chain connects TRBV11-3 to TRBJ1-1; 7 nucleotides align to TRBD1. The CDR3 contains 13 residues. The V segment lost 8 bases and the J segment 1 base; nucleotides outside the gene matches: 4. CDR1 is SGHNT and CDR2 is YENEEA in the germline V gene.

This rearrangement joins TRBV5-4 to TRBJ2-7; 8 bases agree with TRBD1. The V gene end was trimmed by 2 bases and the J gene end by 3 bases; junction bases not matched to a gene: 7. This CDR3 region has 15 residues. From germline, CDR1 is SGHNT and CDR2 YYREEE (reference sequence). In DNA, the CDR3 is TGTGCCAGCAGCTTAGGGCCCGGGACAGGCTACGAGCAGTACTTC. Translation gives CASSLGPGTGYEQYF.

This clone was recorded only once. The rearrangement uses TRBV6-5 and TRBJ1-4; TRBD1 aligns across 7 bases. The CDR3 is 13 residues long. The junction had 0 bases not matched to a gene; V was cut back by 5 bases and J by 3 bases. Looked up from germline, CDR1 is MNHEY and CDR2 is SVGAGI. CDR3 nucleotide sequence: TGTGCCAGCAGTACAGGGGCTAATGAAAAACTGTTTTTT. It is translated as CASSTGANEKLFF.

The V gene is TRBV28, the J gene TRBJ1-5; D call uncertain. From germline, CDR1 is MDHEN and CDR2 SYDVKM. CDR3 length: 16 amino acids. The V and J ends lost 8 bases and 2 bases respectively, with 19 bases between them. The CDR3 DNA reads as TGTGCCAGCGAACACATTGGCGCAGCGGGCAATCAGCCCCAGCATTTT. Protein: CASEHIGAAGNQPQHF.

This rearrangement joins TRBV5-4 to TRBJ1-4; 8 bases are a match to TRBD1. The CDR3 runs 15 residues. The V gene's germline CDR1 is SGHNT and CDR2 YYREEE (reference sequence). The ends lost 0 bases at V and 5 bases at J; junction bases unmatched: 3. The CDR3 DNA is TGTGCCAGCAGCTTGGGAGACAGGGGAAATGAAAAACTGTTTTTT. This codes for CASSLGDRGNEKLFF.

The chain employs TRBV5-8 and TRBJ2-2, with D tentatively TRBD1 (5 bases). The ends were cut back, 6 bases at V and 5 bases at J, with 17 bases in the middle. Per the germline V gene, CDR1 is SGHTS and CDR2 is YDEGEE. CDR3 length: 15 residues. CDR3: CASISAREGTGELFF. CDR3 DNA: TGTGCCAGCATATCGGCCAGGGAAGGGACCGGGGAGCTGTTTTTT.

This rearrangement joins TRBV27 to TRBJ1-2; 11 bases fit TRBD1. J lost 7 bases, V lost 3 bases, and 10 bases had no gene match. The CDR3 sequence is 16 residues long. Germline assignment: CDR1 MNHEY and CDR2 SMNVEV (reference sequence). The CDR3 coding sequence is TGTGCCAGCAGTTTCCTTGGGACAGGGGGTCGCGGTGGCTACACCTTC. Translation: CASSFLGTGGRGGYTF.

The CDR3 loop reads CASSLDPDSLTILYGYTF. The CDR3 DNA is TGTGCCAGCAGCTTGGATCCGGACTCTCTCACAATCCTCTATGGCTACACCTTC. This sequence joins TRBV5-6 and TRBJ1-2, with D hard to call. Trimming left V 0 bases short and J 4 bases short, with 22 bases between. The CDR3 runs to 18 residues. Germline V gene sequence: CDR1 SGHDT, CDR2 YYEEEE.

The chain recombines TRBV6-5 with TRBJ2-7, with 10 nucleotides matching TRBD2. The V segment lost 0 bases and the J segment 7 bases; nucleotides outside the gene matches: 9. The CDR3 is 16 residues long. Germline loops: CDR1 MNHEY, CDR2 SVGAGI. The CDR3 reads CASSYSLAGGKWEQYF. The CDR3 coding sequence is TGTGCCAGCAGTTACTCGTTAGCGGGAGGCAAATGGGAGCAGTACTTC.

The gene calls are TRBV7-9 and TRBJ2-5; 11 bases are shared with TRBD2. V shed 7 bases, J shed 5 bases, and the junction held 9 bases outside the gene matches. There are 15 residues in the CDR3. Per germline, CDR1 SEHNR and CDR2 FQNEAQ (reference sequence). The CDR3 sequence: CASTLVAGGLETQYF. The CDR3 DNA sequence: TGTGCCAGCACCCTGGTAGCGGGAGGGCTTGAGACCCAGTACTTC.

This sequence joins TRBV6-5 and TRBJ2-4; D gene unclear. V was trimmed by 6 bases and J by 3 bases, leaving 6 bases between them. The CDR3 extends over 12 amino acids. Germline V gene lookup returns CDR1 MNHEY and CDR2 SVGAGI. This CDR3 reads CASSPGKNIQYF. CDR3 nucleotide sequence: TGTGCCAGCAGCCCAGGCAAAAACATTCAGTACTTC.

The chain couples TRBV6-5 to TRBJ1-1, with D perhaps matching TRBD1 (6 bases). The CDR3 sequence is 16 residues long. The germline CDR1 and CDR2 sequences are MNHEY and SVGAGI. Trimming cost V 0 bases and J 2 bases, with 13 bases left between them. The CDR3 nucleotides are TGTGCCAGCAGTTACTCCGGACAGTTCCGTAACACTGAAGCTTTCTTT. Translation: CASSYSGQFRNTEAFF.

The V call is TRBV5-1, the J call TRBJ1-2; 8 nucleotides line up with TRBD1. Germline loops: CDR1 SGHRS, CDR2 YFSETQ. This CDR3 is 14 amino acids long. The junction had 2 bases not matched to a gene; V was cut back by 3 bases and J by 1 base. CDR3 loop: CASSSTGDNYGYTF. CDR3 DNA sequence: TGCGCCAGCAGCTCGACAGGGGATAACTATGGCTACACCTTC. Looking up the rest from reference TRBV5-1 and TRBJ1-2 gives the full variable domain: KAGVTQTPRYLIKTRGQQVTLSCSPISGHRSVSWYQQTPGQGLQFLFEYFSETQRNKGNFPGRFSGRQFSNSRSEMNVSTLELGDSALYLCASSSTGDNYGYTFGSGTRLTVV.

The V and J genes are TRBV2 and TRBJ2-1; 7 nucleotides agree with TRBD2. The CDR3 consists of 14 residues. V shed 8 bases, J shed 5 bases, and the junction held 9 bases outside the gene matches. Germline CDR1 reads SNHLY; CDR2 reads FYNNEI. CDR3 sequence: CASDPGLLNNEQFF. CDR3 sequence (DNA): TGTGCCAGCGACCCGGGACTACTAAACAATGAGCAGTTCTTC. Full variable domain (outside the CDR3, taken from reference TRBV2 and TRBJ2-1): EPEVTQTPSHQVTQMGQEVILRCVPISNHLYFYWYRQILGQKVEFLVSFYNNEISEKSEIFDDQFSVERPDGSNFTLKIRSTKLEDSAMYFCASDPGLLNNEQFFGPGTRLTVL.

The chain has TRBV19 and TRBJ1-4; 7 nucleotides line up with TRBD1. The J segment lost 3 bases and the V segment lost 10 bases, leaving 8 bases of the junction unmatched. This CDR3 is built from 14 residues. Germline V gene lookup returns CDR1 LNHDA and CDR2 SQIVND (reference sequence). The CDR3 DNA reads as TGTGCCACCACAGGGGCTGGGGCTAATGAAAAACTGTTTTTT. As protein: CATTGAGANEKLFF.

The J gene is TRBJ1-2, the V gene TRBV11-1; the D is unclear. CDR3 size: 12 residues. CDR1 SGHAT and CDR2 FQDESV come from the germline V gene (reference sequence). V dropped 1 base and J dropped 8 bases, with 8 bases sitting between them. The chain's CDR3 is CASSLGGDGYTF. CDR3 coding DNA: TGTGCCAGCAGCTTAGGAGGAGACGGCTACACCTTC.

The rearrangement uses TRBV19 and TRBJ2-3; D is undetermined. CDR1 is LNHDA and CDR2 is SQIVND in the germline V gene (reference sequence). Trimming removed 0 bases at V and 2 bases at J, with 9 bases between. This CDR3 contains 15 residues. CDR3 sequence: CASSIDLGLTDTQYF. CDR3 coding DNA: TGTGCCAGTAGTATAGATCTGGGCCTCACAGATACGCAGTATTTT. Full variable domain (outside the CDR3, taken from reference TRBV19 and TRBJ2-3): DGGITQSPKYLFRKEGQNVTLSCEQNLNHDAMYWYRQDPGQGLRLIYYSQIVNDFQKGDIAEGYSVSREKKESFPLTVTSAQKNPTAFYLCASSIDLGLTDTQYFGPGTRLTVL.

CDR3: CASSLRTSGASYNEQFF. CDR3 sequence (DNA): TGTGCCAGCAGTCTCAGGACTAGCGGGGCCTCCTACAATGAGCAGTTCTTC. This chain links TRBV27 with TRBJ2-1; 12 bases match TRBD2. CDR1 is MNHEY, CDR2 SMNVEV, per germline (reference sequence). After removal of 5 bases from V and 0 bases from J, the junction contained 5 bases not matched to a gene. The CDR3 is 17 residues long.

The chain recombines TRBV11-2 with TRBJ2-3, with D perhaps matching TRBD2 (6 bases). In germline, CDR1 is SGHAT, CDR2 FQNNGV. This CDR3 contains 15 residues. The ends were cut back, 8 bases at V and 2 bases at J, with 17 bases in the middle. CDR3 region: CASRGAGKATDTQYF. CDR3 DNA: TGTGCCAGCCGCGGGGCGGGAAAGGCCACAGATACGCAGTATTTT.